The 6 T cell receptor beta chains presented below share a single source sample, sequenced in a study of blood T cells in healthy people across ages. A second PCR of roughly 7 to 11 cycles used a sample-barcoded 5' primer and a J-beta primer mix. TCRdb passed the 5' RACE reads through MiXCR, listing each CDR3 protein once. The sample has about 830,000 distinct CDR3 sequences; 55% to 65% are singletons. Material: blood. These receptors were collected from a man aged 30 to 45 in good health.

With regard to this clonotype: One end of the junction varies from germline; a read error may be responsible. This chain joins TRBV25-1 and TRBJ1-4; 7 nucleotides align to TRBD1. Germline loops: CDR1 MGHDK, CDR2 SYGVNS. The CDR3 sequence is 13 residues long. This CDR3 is CSSKGTANEKLFF. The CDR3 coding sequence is TGTTCCAGCAAGGGGACAGCTAATGAAAAACTGTTTTTT.

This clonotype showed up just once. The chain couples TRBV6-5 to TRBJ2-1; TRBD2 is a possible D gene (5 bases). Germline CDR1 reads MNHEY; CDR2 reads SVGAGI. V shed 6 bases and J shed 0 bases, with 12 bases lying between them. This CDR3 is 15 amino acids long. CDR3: CASSPSLSSYNEQFF. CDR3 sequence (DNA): TGTGCCAGCAGCCCTAGCTTGAGCTCCTACAATGAGCAGTTCTTC.

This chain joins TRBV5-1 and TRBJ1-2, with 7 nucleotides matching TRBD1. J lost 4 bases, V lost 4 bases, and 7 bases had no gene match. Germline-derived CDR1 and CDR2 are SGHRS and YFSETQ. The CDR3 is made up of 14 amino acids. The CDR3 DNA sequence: TGCGCCAGCAGCGAGGGACAGATGGGCTATGGCTACACCTTC. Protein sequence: CASSEGQMGYGYTF.

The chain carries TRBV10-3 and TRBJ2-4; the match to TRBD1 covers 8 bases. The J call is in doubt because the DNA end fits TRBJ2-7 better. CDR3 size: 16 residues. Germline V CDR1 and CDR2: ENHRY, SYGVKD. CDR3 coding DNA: TGTGCCATCAGTGAGCCTGACAGGGGCAGGACCTACGAGCAGTACTTC. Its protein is CAISEPDRGRTYEQYF.

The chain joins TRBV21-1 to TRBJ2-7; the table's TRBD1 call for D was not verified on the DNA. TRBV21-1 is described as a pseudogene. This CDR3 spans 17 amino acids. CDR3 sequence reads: CASSKSRKGLTSYEQYF. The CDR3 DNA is TGTGCCAGCAGCAAAAGTAGGAAAGGGCTGACTTCCTACGAGCAGTACTTC.

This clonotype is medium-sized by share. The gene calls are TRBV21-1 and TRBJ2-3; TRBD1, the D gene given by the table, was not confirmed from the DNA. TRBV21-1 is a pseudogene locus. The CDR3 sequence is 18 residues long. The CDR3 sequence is CASPNSPGTGLCTDTQYF. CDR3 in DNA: TGTGCCAGCCCGAACAGTCCCGGGACAGGGCTTTGCACAGATACGCAGTATTTT.